Here is one TCR beta chain with its context. The antigen remains unidentified. This entry is derived from a study of blood T cells in healthy people across ages. Overall study results and limits: Higher diversity and more naive CD4+ cells were features of long-lived donors, compared to aged donors.

This CDR3 comprises 15 residues. Trimming removed 6 bases from V and 3 bases from J, with 15 bases in between. A second PCR of about 6 to 12 cycles used a sample-barcoded 5' primer and a J-beta primer mix. TCRdb reprocessed the 5' RACE reads via MiXCR and lists one record per CDR3 protein. The sample includes around 990,000 distinct CDR3 sequences, around 25% seen only once; the top ten take around 0.75%. This same sample was also part of a study on T cells of mothers and their children. According to that study: In this cohort, donors were three healthy Caucasian mothers plus their six children.

Sequencing was done on a sample of blood. This clonotype was sampled from a girl aged 2-10 years in good health. The rearrangement uses TRBV12-3 or TRBV12-4 and TRBJ2-1; D perhaps matches TRBD2 (5 bases). The CDR3 region has the DNA TGTGCCAGCAGCCTCTCGGGGTATGTCTACAATGAGCAGTTCTTC. It specifies CASSLSGYVYNEQFF.